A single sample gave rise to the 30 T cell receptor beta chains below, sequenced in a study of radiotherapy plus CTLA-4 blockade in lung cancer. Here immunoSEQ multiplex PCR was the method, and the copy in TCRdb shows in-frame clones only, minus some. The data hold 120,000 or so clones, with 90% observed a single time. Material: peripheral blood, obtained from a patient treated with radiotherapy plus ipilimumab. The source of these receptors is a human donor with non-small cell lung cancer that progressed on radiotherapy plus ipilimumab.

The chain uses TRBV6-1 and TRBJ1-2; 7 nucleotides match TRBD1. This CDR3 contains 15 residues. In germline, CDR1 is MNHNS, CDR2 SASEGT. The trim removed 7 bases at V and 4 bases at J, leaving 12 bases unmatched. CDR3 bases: TGTGCCAGCATGTCGGGGGACAGTTACATCTATGGCTACACCTTC. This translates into CASMSGDSYIYGYTF.

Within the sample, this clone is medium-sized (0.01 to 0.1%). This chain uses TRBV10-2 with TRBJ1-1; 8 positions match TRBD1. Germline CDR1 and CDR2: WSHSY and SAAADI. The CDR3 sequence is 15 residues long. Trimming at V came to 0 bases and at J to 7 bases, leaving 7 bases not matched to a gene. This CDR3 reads CASSESKPQGGEAFF. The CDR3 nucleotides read TGCGCCAGCAGTGAGTCTAAGCCACAGGGGGGTGAAGCTTTCTTT.

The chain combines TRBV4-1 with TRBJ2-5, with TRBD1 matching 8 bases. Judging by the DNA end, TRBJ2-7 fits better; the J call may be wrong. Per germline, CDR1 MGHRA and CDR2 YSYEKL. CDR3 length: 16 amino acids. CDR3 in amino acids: CASSQRARQGTYEQYF. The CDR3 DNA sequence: TGCGCCAGCAGCCAAAGGGCCAGACAGGGGACTTACGAGCAGTACTTC.

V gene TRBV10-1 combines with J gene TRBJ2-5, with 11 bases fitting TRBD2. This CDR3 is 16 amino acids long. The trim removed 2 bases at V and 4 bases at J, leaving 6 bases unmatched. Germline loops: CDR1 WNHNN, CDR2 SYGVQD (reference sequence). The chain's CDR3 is CASSEGTSGGGETQYF. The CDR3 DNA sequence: TGCGCCAGCAGTGAGGGGACTAGCGGTGGGGGAGAGACCCAGTACTTC.

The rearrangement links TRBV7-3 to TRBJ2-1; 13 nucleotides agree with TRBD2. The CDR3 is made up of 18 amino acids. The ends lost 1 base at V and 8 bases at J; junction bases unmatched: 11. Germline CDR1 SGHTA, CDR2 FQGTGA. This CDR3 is CASSLKLAGGPDRDEQFF. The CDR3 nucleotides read TGTGCCAGCAGCTTAAAACTAGCGGGAGGGCCGGATCGAGATGAGCAGTTCTTC.

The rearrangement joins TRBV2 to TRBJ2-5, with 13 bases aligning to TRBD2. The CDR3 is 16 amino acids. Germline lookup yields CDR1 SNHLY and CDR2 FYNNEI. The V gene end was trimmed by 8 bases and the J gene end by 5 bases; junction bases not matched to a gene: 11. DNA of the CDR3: TGTGCCAGCTTTGGACTAGCGGGAGTTGTCGGGGAGACCCAGTACTTC. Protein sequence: CASFGLAGVVGETQYF.

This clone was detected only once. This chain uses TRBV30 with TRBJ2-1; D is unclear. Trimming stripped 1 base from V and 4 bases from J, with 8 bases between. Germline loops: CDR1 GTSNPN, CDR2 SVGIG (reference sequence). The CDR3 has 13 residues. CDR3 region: CAWSAAGYNEQFF. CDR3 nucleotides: TGTGCCTGGAGTGCGGCTGGGTACAATGAGCAGTTCTTC.

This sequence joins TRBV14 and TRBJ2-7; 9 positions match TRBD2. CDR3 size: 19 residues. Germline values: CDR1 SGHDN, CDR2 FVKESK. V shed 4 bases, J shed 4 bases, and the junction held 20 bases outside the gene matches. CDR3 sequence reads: CASSPRRITKAGGRYEQYF. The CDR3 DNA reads TGTGCCAGCAGCCCTCGCCGGATTACTAAAGCGGGAGGCAGGTACGAGCAGTACTTC.

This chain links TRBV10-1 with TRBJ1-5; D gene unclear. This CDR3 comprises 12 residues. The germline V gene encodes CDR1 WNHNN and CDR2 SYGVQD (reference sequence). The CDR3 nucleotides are TGCGGATGGATGGTGGGCGGACAGCCCCAGCATTTT. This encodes CGWMVGGQPQHF.

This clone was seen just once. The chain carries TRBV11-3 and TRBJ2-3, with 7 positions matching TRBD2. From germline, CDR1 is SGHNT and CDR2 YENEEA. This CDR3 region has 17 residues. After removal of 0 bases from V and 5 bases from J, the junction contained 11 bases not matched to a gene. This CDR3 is CASSLEFLWEGRDTQYF. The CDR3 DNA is TGTGCCAGCAGCTTAGAGTTCTTGTGGGAGGGCAGAGATACGCAGTATTTT.

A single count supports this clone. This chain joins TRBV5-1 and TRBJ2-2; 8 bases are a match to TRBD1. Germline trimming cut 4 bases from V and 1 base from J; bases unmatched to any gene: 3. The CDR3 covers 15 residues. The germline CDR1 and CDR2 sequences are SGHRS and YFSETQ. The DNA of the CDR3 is TGCGCCAGCAGCGTAGACAGGGGGAACACCGGGGAGCTGTTTTTT. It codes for CASSVDRGNTGELFF.

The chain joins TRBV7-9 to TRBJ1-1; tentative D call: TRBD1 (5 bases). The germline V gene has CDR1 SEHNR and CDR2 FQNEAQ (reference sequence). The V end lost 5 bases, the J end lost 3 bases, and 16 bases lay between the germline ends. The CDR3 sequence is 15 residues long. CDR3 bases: TGTGCCAGCAGCACCGGTTGGGGGGGAGACACTGAAGCTTTCTTT. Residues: CASSTGWGGDTEAFF.

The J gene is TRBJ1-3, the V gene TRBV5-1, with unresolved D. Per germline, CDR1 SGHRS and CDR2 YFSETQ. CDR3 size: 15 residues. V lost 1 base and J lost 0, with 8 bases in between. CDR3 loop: CASSLTEFSGNTIYF. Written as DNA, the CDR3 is TGCGCCAGCAGCTTGACTGAGTTCTCTGGAAACACCATATATTTT.

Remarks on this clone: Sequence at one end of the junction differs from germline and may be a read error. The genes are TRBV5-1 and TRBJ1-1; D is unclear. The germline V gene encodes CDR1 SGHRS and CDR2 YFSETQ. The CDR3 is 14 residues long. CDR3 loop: CANSLSGVNTEAFF. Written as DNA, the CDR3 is TGCGCCAACAGCTTGTCCGGGGTTAACACTGAAGCTTTCTTT.

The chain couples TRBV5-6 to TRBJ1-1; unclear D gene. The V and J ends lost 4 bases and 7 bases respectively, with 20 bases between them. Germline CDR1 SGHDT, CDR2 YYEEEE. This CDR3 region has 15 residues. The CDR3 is CASSPVGRLGNEAFF. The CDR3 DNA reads TGTGCCAGCAGCCCGGTCGGAAGGTTAGGTAATGAAGCTTTCTTT.

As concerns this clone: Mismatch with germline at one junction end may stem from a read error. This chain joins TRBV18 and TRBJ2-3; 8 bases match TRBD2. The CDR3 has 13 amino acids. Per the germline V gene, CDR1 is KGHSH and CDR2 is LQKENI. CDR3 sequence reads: CASSPGGGRNVDF. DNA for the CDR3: TGTGCCAGCTCACCCGGGGGCGGGAGGAACGTCGACTTT. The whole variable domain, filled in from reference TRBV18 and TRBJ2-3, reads NAGVMQNPRHLVRRRGQEARLRCSPMKGHSHVYWYRQLPEEGLKFMVYLQKENIIDESGMPKERFSAEFPKEGPSILRIQQVVRGDSAAYFCASSPGGGRNVDFGPGTRLTVL.

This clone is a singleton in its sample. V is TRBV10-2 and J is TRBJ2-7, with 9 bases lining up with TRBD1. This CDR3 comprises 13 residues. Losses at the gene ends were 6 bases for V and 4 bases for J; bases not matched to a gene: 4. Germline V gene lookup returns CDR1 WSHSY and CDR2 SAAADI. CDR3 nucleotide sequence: TGCGCCAGCAGGGACAGGGGCGGGTACGAGCAGTACTTC. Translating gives CASRDRGGYEQYF.

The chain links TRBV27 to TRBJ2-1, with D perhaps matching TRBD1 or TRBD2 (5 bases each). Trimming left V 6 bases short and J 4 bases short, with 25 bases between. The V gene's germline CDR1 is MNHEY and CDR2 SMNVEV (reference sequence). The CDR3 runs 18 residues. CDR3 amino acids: CASSKGSFGSVVYNEQFF. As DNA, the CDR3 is TGTGCCAGCAGCAAGGGGTCCTTTGGTAGCGTCGTGTACAATGAGCAGTTCTTC.

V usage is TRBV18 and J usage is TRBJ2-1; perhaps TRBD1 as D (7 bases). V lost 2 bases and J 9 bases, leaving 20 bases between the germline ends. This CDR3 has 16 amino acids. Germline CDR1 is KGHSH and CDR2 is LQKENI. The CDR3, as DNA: TGTGCCAGCTCACCAGGGGGGACAGATATAACTGGTGAGCAGTTCTTC. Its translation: CASSPGGTDITGEQFF.

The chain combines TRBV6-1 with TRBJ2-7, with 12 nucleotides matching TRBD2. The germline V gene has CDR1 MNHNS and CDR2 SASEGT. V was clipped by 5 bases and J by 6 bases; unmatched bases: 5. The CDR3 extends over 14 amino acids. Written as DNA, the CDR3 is TGTGCCAGCAGTCCTGGGACTAGCGGGTCCGAGCAGTACTTC. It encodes CASSPGTSGSEQYF.

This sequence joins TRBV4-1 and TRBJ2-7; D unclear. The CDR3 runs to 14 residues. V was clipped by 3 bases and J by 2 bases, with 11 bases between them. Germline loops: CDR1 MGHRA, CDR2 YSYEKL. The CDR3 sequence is CASSQMNRPYEQYF. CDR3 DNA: TGCGCCAGCAGCCAGATGAACAGACCCTACGAGCAGTACTTC.

As DNA, the CDR3 is TGTGCCAGTAGTTCACAGGGACGGAGCGGGGAGCTGTTTTTT. Translated: CASSSQGRSGELFF. This sequence joins TRBV19 and TRBJ2-2; D may be TRBD1 (6 bases). V was trimmed by 5 bases and J by 7 bases, leaving 14 bases between them. The CDR3 loop spans 14 amino acids. Germline loops: CDR1 LNHDA, CDR2 SQIVND (reference sequence).

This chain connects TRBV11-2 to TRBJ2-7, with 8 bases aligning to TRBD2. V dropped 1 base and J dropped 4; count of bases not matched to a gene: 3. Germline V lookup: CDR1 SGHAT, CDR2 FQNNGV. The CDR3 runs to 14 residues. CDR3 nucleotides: TGTGCCAGCAGCTTAGGGGGACTAGAGTACGAGCAGTACTTC. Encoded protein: CASSLGGLEYEQYF. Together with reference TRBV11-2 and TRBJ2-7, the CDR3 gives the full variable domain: EAGVAQSPRYKIIEKRQSVAFWCNPISGHATLYWYQQILGQGPKLLIQFQNNGVVDDSQLPKDRFSAERLKGVDSTLKIQPAKLEDSAVYLCASSLGGLEYEQYFGPGTRLTVT.

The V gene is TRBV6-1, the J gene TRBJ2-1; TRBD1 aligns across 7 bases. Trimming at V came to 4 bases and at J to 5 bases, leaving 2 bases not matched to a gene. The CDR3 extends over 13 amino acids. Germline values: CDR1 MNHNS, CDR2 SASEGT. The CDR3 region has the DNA TGTGCCAGCAGTGGACAGGGCCACAATGAGCAGTTCTTC. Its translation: CASSGQGHNEQFF.

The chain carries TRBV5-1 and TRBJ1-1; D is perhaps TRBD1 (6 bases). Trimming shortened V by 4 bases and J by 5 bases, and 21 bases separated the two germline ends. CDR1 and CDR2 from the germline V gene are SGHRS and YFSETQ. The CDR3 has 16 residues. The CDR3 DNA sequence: TGCGCCAGCAGCCTCATCACCTCAGGGGTCGGAACTGAAGCTTTCTTT. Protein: CASSLITSGVGTEAFF.

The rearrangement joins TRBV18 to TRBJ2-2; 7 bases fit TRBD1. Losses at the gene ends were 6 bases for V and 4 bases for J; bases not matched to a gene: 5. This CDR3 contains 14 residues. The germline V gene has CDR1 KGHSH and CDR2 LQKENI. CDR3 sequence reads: CASSYRGVTGELFF. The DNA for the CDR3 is TGTGCCAGCTCTTACAGGGGTGTCACCGGGGAGCTGTTTTTT.

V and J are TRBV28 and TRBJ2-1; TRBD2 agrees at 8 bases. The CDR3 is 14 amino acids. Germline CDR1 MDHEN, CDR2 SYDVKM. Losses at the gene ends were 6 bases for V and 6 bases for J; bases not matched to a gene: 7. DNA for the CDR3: TGTGCCAGCAGCCCGGGGGGGGCTTTCAATGAGCAGTTCTTC. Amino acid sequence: CASSPGGAFNEQFF.

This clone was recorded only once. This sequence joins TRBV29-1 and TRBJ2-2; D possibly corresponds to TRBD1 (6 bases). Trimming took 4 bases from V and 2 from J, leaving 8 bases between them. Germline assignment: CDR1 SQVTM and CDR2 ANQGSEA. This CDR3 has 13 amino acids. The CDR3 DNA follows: TGCAGCGTTGCCGGGACAAACACCGGGGAGCTGTTTTTT. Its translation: CSVAGTNTGELFF.

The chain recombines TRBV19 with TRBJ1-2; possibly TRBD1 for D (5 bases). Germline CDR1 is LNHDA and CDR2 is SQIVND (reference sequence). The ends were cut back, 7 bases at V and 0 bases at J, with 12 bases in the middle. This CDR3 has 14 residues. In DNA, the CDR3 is TGTGCCAGTATTTCACAGACAGCTAACTATGGCTACACCTTC. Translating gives CASISQTANYGYTF.

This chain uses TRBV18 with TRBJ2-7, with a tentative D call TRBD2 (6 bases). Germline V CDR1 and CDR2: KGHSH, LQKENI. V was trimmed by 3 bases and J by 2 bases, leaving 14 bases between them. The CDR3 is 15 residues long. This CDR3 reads CASSPSGDSTYEQYF. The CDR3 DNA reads TGTGCCAGCTCACCTTCGGGGGATTCCACCTACGAGCAGTACTTC.